One and the same sample provided the 28 T cell receptor beta chains below, sequenced in a study of OX40 agonist ivuxolimab in advanced cancers. Some clones are missing from TCRdb's copy, which holds only in-frame ones; the method was immunoSEQ multiplex PCR. Of tens of thousands of clones in the sample, around 85% were seen once. The sequencing here drew on CD4+ or CD8+ T cells sorted from blood, taken in a trial of the OX40 agonist ivuxolimab. These receptor sequences come from an adult with an advanced solid tumor such as melanoma, head and neck, liver or kidney cancer.

This chain uses TRBV5-1 with TRBJ2-7; tentatively, D is TRBD1 (5 bases). V was shortened by 6 bases and J by 0 bases, with 10 bases between the two germline ends. The CDR3 runs to 13 residues. Germline V gene lookup returns CDR1 SGHRS and CDR2 YFSETQ. CDR3 amino acids: CASTDQGSYEQYF. In DNA, the CDR3 is TGCGCCAGCACCGATCAGGGCTCCTACGAGCAGTACTTC. Looking up the rest from reference TRBV5-1 and TRBJ2-7 gives the full variable domain: KAGVTQTPRYLIKTRGQQVTLSCSPISGHRSVSWYQQTPGQGLQFLFEYFSETQRNKGNFPGRFSGRQFSNSRSEMNVSTLELGDSALYLCASTDQGSYEQYFGPGTRLTVT.

The CDR3 coding sequence is TGTGCCTGGGGGGGACAGAGCTCCTACAATGAGCAGTTCTTC. Translation gives CAWGGQSSYNEQFF. The rearrangement links TRBV30 to TRBJ2-1, with 7 positions matching TRBD1. CDR1 and CDR2 from the germline V gene are GTSNPN and SVGIG (reference sequence). J gave up 0 bases and V 5 bases, and 4 bases lay outside the gene matches. The CDR3 extends over 14 amino acids. Combining the CDR3 with reference TRBV30 and TRBJ2-1 gives the whole variable domain SQTIHQWPATLVQPVGSPLSLECTVEGTSNPNLYWYRQAAGRGLQLLFYSVGIGQISSEVPQNLSASRPQDRQFILSSKKLLLSDSGFYLCAWGGQSSYNEQFFGPGTRLTVL.

V usage is TRBV11-3 and J usage is TRBJ2-7; either TRBD1 or TRBD2 may supply D (5 bases each). The CDR3 is 15 residues long. Per germline, CDR1 SGHNT and CDR2 YENEEA. V shed 1 base and J shed 0 bases, with 10 bases lying between them. CDR3 nucleotide sequence: TGTGCCAGCAGCTTAGGGGGGAAGAGCTCCTACGAGCAGTACTTC. Its translation is CASSLGGKSSYEQYF.

The chain combines TRBV4-1 with TRBJ2-1; D is unclear. Germline CDR1 and CDR2: MGHRA and YSYEKL. V was trimmed by 0 bases and J by 0 bases, leaving 15 bases between them. The CDR3 is 18 amino acids. CDR3 nucleotides: TGCGCCAGCAGCCAAGATAGAGGCGGTCTAGGCTCCTACAATGAGCAGTTCTTC. Translated: CASSQDRGGLGSYNEQFF.

Only one count was recorded for this clone. The rearrangement joins TRBV15 to TRBJ1-1; D is uncertain. The CDR3 contains 15 residues. Germline V lookup: CDR1 LNHNV, CDR2 YYDKDF (reference sequence). Trimming shortened V by 0 bases and J by 1 base, and 9 bases separated the two germline ends. Here the CDR3 reads CATSRDTEKNTEAFF. DNA of the CDR3: TGTGCCACCAGCAGAGATACAGAAAAGAACACTGAAGCTTTCTTT.

The chain combines TRBV30 with TRBJ1-2; D ambiguous. The ends were cut back, 2 bases at V and 0 bases at J, with 7 bases in the middle. Germline lookup yields CDR1 GTSNPN and CDR2 SVGIG (reference sequence). The CDR3 length is 13 residues. The DNA for the CDR3 is TGTGCCTGGAGTCGGTCTTCTAACTATGGCTACACCTTC. It is translated as CAWSRSSNYGYTF. Together with reference TRBV30 and TRBJ1-2, the CDR3 gives the full variable domain: SQTIHQWPATLVQPVGSPLSLECTVEGTSNPNLYWYRQAAGRGLQLLFYSVGIGQISSEVPQNLSASRPQDRQFILSSKKLLLSDSGFYLCAWSRSSNYGYTFGSGTRLTVV.

The chain carries TRBV11-2 and TRBJ1-3; D call uncertain. In germline, CDR1 is SGHAT, CDR2 FQNNGV. There are 16 residues in the CDR3. V was trimmed by 6 bases and J by 2 bases, leaving 17 bases between them. CDR3 region: CASRKWADGAGNTIYF. In nucleotides, the CDR3 is TGTGCCAGCAGGAAATGGGCGGACGGGGCTGGAAACACCATATATTTT.

This clone was counted once. The chain couples TRBV6-5 to TRBJ2-3, with 9 bases aligning to TRBD2. CDR3 length: 15 amino acids. CDR1 is MNHEY and CDR2 is SVGAGI in the germline V gene. Trimming took 4 bases from V and 2 from J; bases not matched to a gene: 4. CDR3 nucleotide sequence: TGTGCCAGCAGTTCAGCGGGGGGATTCACAGATACGCAGTATTTT. Amino acids: CASSSAGGFTDTQYF.

This clone came up once. The J gene is TRBJ2-3, the V gene TRBV5-1, with 8 nucleotides matching TRBD2. V was clipped by 2 bases and J by 5 bases; unmatched bases: 7. The CDR3 sequence is 15 residues long. From germline, CDR1 is SGHRS and CDR2 YFSETQ. DNA for the CDR3: TGCGCCAGCAGCTTAAGCGGGAGTTTTGGAGATACGCAGTATTTT. Protein sequence: CASSLSGSFGDTQYF. Variable domain in full (rest from reference TRBV5-1 and TRBJ2-3): KAGVTQTPRYLIKTRGQQVTLSCSPISGHRSVSWYQQTPGQGLQFLFEYFSETQRNKGNFPGRFSGRQFSNSRSEMNVSTLELGDSALYLCASSLSGSFGDTQYFGPGTRLTVL.

The chain carries TRBV4-2 and TRBJ2-5; 11 bases agree with TRBD1. Germline CDR1 LGHNA, CDR2 YNFKEQ. This CDR3 spans 15 amino acids. With 1 base clipped from V and 3 bases from J, the junction kept 1 base outside the gene matches. The CDR3 sequence is CASSQVGQGEETQYF. The DNA of the CDR3 is TGTGCCAGCAGCCAAGTGGGACAGGGGGAAGAGACCCAGTACTTC.

The V gene is TRBV27, the J gene TRBJ2-2, with 8 positions matching TRBD1. V gave up 6 bases and J gave up 6 bases; unmatched junction bases: 12. The CDR3 spans 16 residues. Germline CDR1 is MNHEY and CDR2 is SMNVEV (reference sequence). CDR3 nucleotides: TGTGCCAGCAGCCCACAGGGGGGATTTGGGCCCGGGGAGCTGTTTTTT. It specifies CASSPQGGFGPGELFF.

The rearrangement uses TRBV7-3 and TRBJ1-4; unclear D gene. Trimming shortened V by 5 bases and J by 6 bases, and 4 bases separated the two germline ends. The CDR3 sequence is 11 residues long. Per germline, CDR1 SGHTA and CDR2 FQGTGA. CDR3 protein: CASSLDEKLFF. The DNA of the CDR3 is TGTGCCAGCAGCCTGGATGAAAAACTGTTTTTT.

The V gene is TRBV19, the J gene TRBJ2-5; TRBD1 agrees at 7 bases. CDR1 is LNHDA, CDR2 SQIVND, per germline (reference sequence). This CDR3 spans 13 amino acids. V was pared by 5 bases and J by 2 bases, with 2 bases of the junction left unmatched. The CDR3 is CASSRRGQETQYF. The CDR3 DNA reads TGTGCCAGTAGTCGCAGGGGGCAAGAGACCCAGTACTTC.

The V gene is TRBV9, the J gene TRBJ2-3; a possible D gene is TRBD2 (5 bases). Germline loops: CDR1 SGDLS, CDR2 YYNGEE. This CDR3 contains 14 residues. Trimming removed 1 base at V and 4 bases at J, with 10 bases between. The CDR3 is CASSVKEAPDTQYF. The CDR3 region has the DNA TGTGCCAGCAGCGTAAAGGAGGCCCCAGATACGCAGTATTTT.

The chain uses TRBV5-1 and TRBJ2-7, with 7 bases lining up with TRBD1. The V gene's germline CDR1 is SGHRS and CDR2 YFSETQ. CDR3 size: 16 residues. V lost 4 bases and J lost 1; bases outside the gene matches: 11. Here the CDR3 DNA reads TGCGCCAGCAGCCCGGGGCAGGGGGATGCTTCCTACGAGCAGTACTTC. Protein product: CASSPGQGDASYEQYF.

The chain employs TRBV7-9 and TRBJ2-1, with D hard to call. Per the germline V gene, CDR1 is SEHNR and CDR2 is FQNEAQ (reference sequence). The CDR3 is 13 residues long. Deletions cut 5 bases from V and 7 bases from J, with 12 bases between. In DNA, the CDR3 is TGTGCCAGCAGCCCAGGCCTATGGAATGAGCAGTTCTTC. It codes for CASSPGLWNEQFF.

This clone came up a few times. The chain recombines TRBV10-3 with TRBJ2-5, with D uncertain. Germline values: CDR1 ENHRY, CDR2 SYGVKD. The CDR3 contains 14 residues. V lost 0 bases and J lost 2, with 7 bases in between. DNA of the CDR3: TGTGCCATCAGTGAGTCAAGTCCGCAAGAGACCCAGTACTTC. Its protein is CAISESSPQETQYF.

The J gene is TRBJ2-7, the V gene TRBV29-1; D is possibly TRBD1 (6 bases). CDR1 SQVTM and CDR2 ANQGSEA come from the germline V gene. V was clipped by 5 bases and J by 2 bases, with 19 bases between them. This CDR3 is built from 15 residues. The CDR3 region is CSVHTDSEKPYEQYF. DNA of the CDR3: TGCAGCGTTCACACGGACAGTGAAAAGCCCTACGAGCAGTACTTC.

This clone was counted once. This CDR3 is also generated by other DNA sequences in the sample. The V gene is TRBV5-1, the J gene TRBJ2-3; D is possibly TRBD2 (6 bases). This CDR3 comprises 15 residues. Germline-derived CDR1 and CDR2 are SGHRS and YFSETQ. Trimming stripped 0 bases from V and 3 bases from J, with 11 bases between. Here the CDR3 DNA reads TGCGCCAGCAGCTTGGACGGGAGAGGGACAGATACGCAGTATTTT. Translating gives CASSLDGRGTDTQYF.

The rearrangement links TRBV7-2 to TRBJ1-3; D not resolved. The CDR3 totals 18 residues. V was trimmed by 1 base and J by 0 bases, leaving 16 bases between them. Germline CDR1 reads SGHTA; CDR2 reads FQGNSA. For the CDR3, the DNA is TGTGCCAGCAGCTTAGGTTCCAGAACCACCTTCTCTGGAAACACCATATATTTT. The encoded protein is CASSLGSRTTFSGNTIYF.

The chain links TRBV5-1 to TRBJ2-4; TRBD1 agrees at 7 bases. Germline CDR1 SGHRS, CDR2 YFSETQ. V shed 4 bases, J shed 0 bases, and the junction held 7 bases outside the gene matches. There are 16 residues in the CDR3. This CDR3 reads CASSPGTEIAKNIQYF. For the CDR3, the DNA is TGCGCCAGCAGCCCTGGGACAGAAATAGCCAAAAACATTCAGTACTTC. The full variable domain, in which reference TRBV5-1 and TRBJ2-4 provide the parts outside the CDR3, is KAGVTQTPRYLIKTRGQQVTLSCSPISGHRSVSWYQQTPGQGLQFLFEYFSETQRNKGNFPGRFSGRQFSNSRSEMNVSTLELGDSALYLCASSPGTEIAKNIQYFGAGTRLSVL.

V gene TRBV5-1 combines with J gene TRBJ2-5; possible D gene TRBD1, 5 bases. The germline gives CDR1 SGHRS, CDR2 YFSETQ. The CDR3 extends over 14 amino acids. V was clipped by 5 bases and J by 2 bases, with 13 bases between them. CDR3 coding DNA: TGCGCCAGCAGTCCGGCAGGGTCTCAAGAGACCCAGTACTTC. The encoded protein is CASSPAGSQETQYF.

The rearrangement joins TRBV18 to TRBJ2-5, with 8 bases identical to TRBD2. The DNA end favors TRBJ2-7, so the J call may be wrong. Germline assignment: CDR1 KGHSH and CDR2 LQKENI. The CDR3 contains 15 residues. CDR3 protein: CASSPPASGSLEQYF. The CDR3 coding sequence is TGTGCCAGCTCACCGCCGGCCAGCGGGAGTCTCGAGCAGTACTTC.

V usage is TRBV5-8 and J usage is TRBJ2-1; TRBD2 matches at 10 bases. The germline CDR1 and CDR2 sequences are SGHTS and YDEGEE. The CDR3 is 16 amino acids. V was clipped by 0 bases and J by 10 bases; unmatched bases: 10. The DNA for the CDR3 is TGTGCCAGCAGCTTGGGAAGCGGGGGGGCCTTAGTGGAGCAGTTCTTC. This gives the protein CASSLGSGGALVEQFF.

The J gene is TRBJ1-3, the V gene TRBV5-4; a weak D match, TRBD1 (5 bases). Between the trimmed V and J ends, which lost 2 bases and 0 bases, there was a span of 9 bases. The germline V gene encodes CDR1 SGHNT and CDR2 YYREEE (reference sequence). This CDR3 contains 15 residues. The CDR3 DNA reads TGTGCCAGCAGCTTCGGGACGGCCTCTGGAAACACCATATATTTT. Its protein product is CASSFGTASGNTIYF. The variable domain in full, completed from reference TRBV5-4 and TRBJ1-3, reads ETGVTQSPTHLIKTRGQQVTLRCSSQSGHNTVSWYQQALGQGPQFIFQYYREEENGRGNFPPRFSGLQFPNYSSELNVNALELDDSALYLCASSFGTASGNTIYFGEGSWLTVV.

The V and J genes are TRBV7-2 and TRBJ2-3; D is perhaps TRBD2 (6 bases). Germline V gene sequence: CDR1 SGHTA, CDR2 FQGNSA. The germline V and J ends were trimmed by 6 bases and 0 bases, with 10 bases remaining between them. The CDR3 is 14 residues long. The CDR3 sequence is CASRRGTSTDTQYF. In DNA, the CDR3 is TGTGCCAGCAGACGGGGGACTAGCACAGATACGCAGTATTTT.

The V and J genes are TRBV7-8 and TRBJ1-4, with D possibly matching TRBD1 (6 bases). V gave up 4 bases and J gave up 6 bases, with 15 bases separating them. The length of the CDR3 is 15 residues. CDR1 is SGHVS, CDR2 FQNEAQ, per germline. The CDR3 region has the DNA TGTGCCAGCAGCTCCCTGACAGGTTCTGATGAAAAACTGTTTTTT. This gives the protein CASSSLTGSDEKLFF.

The V and J genes are TRBV6-6 and TRBJ2-7; 8 bases are a match to TRBD1. V gave up 7 bases and J gave up 2 bases; unmatched junction bases: 10. Germline V gives CDR1 MNHNY, CDR2 SVGAGI (reference sequence). The CDR3 runs 15 residues. Here the CDR3 reads CASTLGQGRTYEQYF. The CDR3 coding sequence is TGTGCCAGCACTCTCGGACAGGGACGCACCTACGAGCAGTACTTC.